The 14 T cell receptor beta chains listed next were all sequenced from one sample in a study of regulatory T cells in long-lasting Graves disease. For TCR beta, libraries came from iRepertoire HTBI primers and Arm-PCR of CDR3 regions. TCRdb re-derived calls from the multiplex PCR reads in MiXCR, one entry per CDR3 protein. The sample contains about 470,000 distinct CDR3 sequences, around 20% of which appear only once. Documented time point: persistent/refractory GD, antithyroid drugs over 5 years with positive TRAb. PBMC-derived RNA was used for the TCR library. Sample: peripheral blood mononuclear cells (PBMCs), taken when the disease was refractory, from a patient treated with antithyroid drugs. The receptors shown here come from a female donor with Graves disease.

On this clonotype: Possible read error: a much larger clone is one base away. The chain has TRBV2 and TRBJ1-2; 7 nucleotides line up with TRBD1. V was pared by 4 bases and J by 4 bases, with 3 bases of the junction left unmatched. The germline V gene has CDR1 SNHLY and CDR2 FYNNEI. The CDR3 totals 13 residues. The CDR3 is CASSGDSGYGYTF. CDR3 DNA: TGTGCCAGCAGTGGGGACAGCGGCTATGGCTACACCTTC.

Regarding this clonotype: This may be a read error, as it is one base from a much larger clone. The genes are TRBV30 and TRBJ2-7, with D possibly matching TRBD2 (6 bases). Between the trimmed V and J ends, which lost 3 bases and 5 bases, there was a span of 11 bases. Germline CDR1 and CDR2: GTSNPN and SVGIG (reference sequence). The CDR3 length is 12 residues. CDR3 sequence: CAWRGGDHEQYF. The CDR3 bases are TGTGCCTGGAGGGGCGGGGACCACGAGCAGTACTTC. Drawing the rest from reference TRBV30 and TRBJ2-7, the complete variable domain is SQTIHQWPATLVQPVGSPLSLECTVEGTSNPNLYWYRQAAGRGLQLLFYSVGIGQISSEVPQNLSASRPQDRQFILSSKKLLLSDSGFYLCAWRGGDHEQYFGPGTRLTVT.

This clonotype showed up just a few times. The CDR3 DNA sequence: TGCGCCAGCAGCTTGGCCACAGGGTTGGGGGCCAACGTCCTGACTTTC. Its translation is CASSLATGLGANVLTF. The chain employs TRBV5-1 and TRBJ2-6; TRBD1 might be the D (6 bases). V lost 0 bases and J 4 bases, leaving 11 bases between the germline ends. CDR3 length: 16 residues. Germline CDR1 and CDR2: SGHRS and YFSETQ.

This clonotype occurred many times. This chain connects TRBV7-2 to TRBJ2-5; D might be TRBD2 (5 bases). CDR3 size: 15 residues. CDR1 and CDR2 (germline): SGHTA, FQGNSA. V lost 1 base and J 1 base, leaving 10 bases between the germline ends. Written as DNA, the CDR3 is TGTGCCAGCAGCTTAGTCAGCGGACTCCAAGAGACCCAGTACTTC. This codes for CASSLVSGLQETQYF.

This clonotype came up a few times. The CDR3 is CASSISGGTFSIQYF. As DNA, the CDR3 is TGTGCCAGTAGTATATCCGGAGGGACATTCTCAATTCAGTACTTC. V gene TRBV19 combines with J gene TRBJ2-4; either TRBD1 or TRBD2 may supply D (6 bases each). Per germline, CDR1 LNHDA and CDR2 SQIVND (reference sequence). V gave up 2 bases and J gave up 10 bases, with 18 bases separating them. This CDR3 is 15 amino acids long.

In its sample, this clonotype was seen a few times. V usage is TRBV24-1 and J usage is TRBJ2-7, with TRBD1 identical over 9 bases. The J segment lost 1 base and the V segment lost 5 bases, leaving 5 bases of the junction unmatched. CDR3 length: 15 amino acids. Germline V gives CDR1 KGHDR, CDR2 SFDVKD. The CDR3 sequence: CATSATGTGSYEQYF. CDR3 DNA: TGTGCCACCAGTGCGACCGGGACAGGGTCCTACGAGCAGTACTTC.

This chain uses TRBV11-2 with TRBJ2-7, with 7 bases fitting TRBD1. Germline CDR1 reads SGHAT; CDR2 reads FQNNGV. The J segment lost 2 bases and the V segment lost 5 bases, leaving 9 bases of the junction unmatched. The CDR3 totals 15 residues. This CDR3 is CASSPESDRTYEQYF. For the CDR3, the DNA is TGTGCCAGCAGCCCCGAATCGGACAGGACCTACGAGCAGTACTTC.

Of note for this clonotype: Being one base from a much bigger clone, this may be a read error. This chain uses TRBV28 with TRBJ1-2; D may be TRBD1 (6 bases). In germline, CDR1 is MDHEN, CDR2 SYDVKM. V dropped 3 bases and J dropped 4 bases, with 12 bases sitting between them. This CDR3 contains 14 residues. CDR3 sequence: CASSLLGASYGYTF. The CDR3 nucleotides are TGTGCCAGCAGTTTGCTGGGGGCTAGCTATGGCTACACCTTC.

The genes are TRBV27 and TRBJ2-2; 11 nucleotides line up with TRBD2. The length of the CDR3 is 17 residues. V was clipped by 1 base and J by 5 bases; unmatched bases: 6. Germline CDR1 is MNHEY and CDR2 is SMNVEV (reference sequence). For the CDR3, the DNA is TGTGCCAGCAGTTTATGGGGACTAGCGGTCTCTACCGGGGAGCTGTTTTTT. Translation: CASSLWGLAVSTGELFF.

This clonotype has a handful of counts. The chain recombines TRBV12-3 or TRBV12-4 with TRBJ2-7, with no clear D. Trimming shortened V by 0 bases and J by 2 bases, and 8 bases separated the two germline ends. This CDR3 has 14 residues. CDR3 in amino acids: CASSLAALPYEQYF. CDR3 nucleotide sequence: TGTGCCAGCAGTTTAGCGGCCCTTCCCTACGAGCAGTACTTC.

This clonotype was recorded many times. The chain combines TRBV2 with TRBJ2-5; D unclear. The V end was cut by 4 bases, the J end by 3 bases, with 9 bases between. The CDR3 consists of 13 residues. Germline V lookup: CDR1 SNHLY, CDR2 FYNNEI. CDR3 DNA sequence: TGTGCCAGCAGTGTCGAGAGAGAAGAGACCCAGTACTTC. Its protein is CASSVEREETQYF.

This clonotype was detected many times. This chain joins TRBV28 and TRBJ2-6; D gene unclear. Between the trimmed V and J ends, which lost 3 bases and 2 bases, there was a span of 8 bases. Per germline, CDR1 MDHEN and CDR2 SYDVKM. The CDR3 is made up of 15 amino acids. The CDR3 spells CASSFQLTGANVLTF. For the CDR3, the DNA is TGTGCCAGCAGTTTCCAGTTGACTGGGGCCAACGTCCTGACTTTC.

This clonotype was seen repeatedly, ten times or more. The genes are TRBV7-2 and TRBJ2-5; TRBD2 matches at 8 bases. The germline CDR1 and CDR2 sequences are SGHTA and FQGNSA. With V trimmed by 4 bases and J by 6 bases, 16 bases remained unmatched. This CDR3 comprises 17 residues. DNA for the CDR3: TGTGCCAGCAGCTCAGGGCGTATCGCGGGAGGTTCTAAGACCCAGTACTTC. Protein product: CASSSGRIAGGSKTQYF. The full variable domain, rest sourced from reference TRBV7-2 and TRBJ2-5, is GAGVSQSPSNKVTEKGKDVELRCDPISGHTALYWYRQSLGQGLEFLIYFQGNSAPDKSGLPSDRFSAERTGGSVSTLTIQRTQQEDSAVYLCASSSGRIAGGSKTQYFGPGTRLLVL.

The rearrangement joins TRBV25-1 to TRBJ2-5, with D unclear. CDR1 and CDR2 from the germline V gene are MGHDK and SYGVNS. With 1 base removed from V and 4 bases from J, the gap between germline ends came to 10 bases. CDR3 length equals 14 residues. This CDR3 reads CASSEFGVSETQYF. CDR3 DNA sequence: TGTGCCAGCAGTGAATTTGGGGTATCAGAGACCCAGTACTTC.